These T cell receptor beta chains were read from a single sample in a study of radiotherapy plus CTLA-4 blockade in lung cancer. The repertoire was sequenced with immunoSEQ multiplex PCR; TCRdb's copy has only in-frame clones and lacks some. Counted here are about 120,000 clones, 85% to 90% occurring once; the ten biggest clones make up more than 6.5%. Here the sequenced sample was peripheral blood, taken from a patient treated with radiotherapy plus ipilimumab. These TCRs come from a human donor with non-small cell lung cancer that progressed on radiotherapy plus ipilimumab. CDR3s include the opening cysteine and the closing phenylalanine or tryptophan. Each record gives: J gene, CDR3 length, V gene, clone size, D gene, CDR3 protein, CDR3 DNA. The D gene is left open where the match is weak. Where a row states a size, it is once, few, many or the class of an expanded clone; other rows omit it.

j_gene: TRBJ2-5
len: 15
v_gene: TRBV6-5
abundance: NA
d_gene: NA
CDR3aa: CASSRTRGTEETQYF
CDR3nt: TGTGCCAGCAGTCGGACGCGGGGAACCGAAGAGACCCAGTACTTC

j_gene: TRBJ2-7
len: 16
v_gene: TRBV18
abundance: NA
d_gene: TRBD1
CDR3aa: CASSPPSGQGGYEQYF
CDR3nt: TGTGCCAGCTCACCACCGTCCGGACAGGGCGGCTACGAGCAGTACTTC

j_gene: TRBJ1-3
len: 15
v_gene: TRBV29-1
abundance: NA
d_gene: NA
CDR3aa: CSVRGGFGAGNTIYF
CDR3nt: TGCAGCGTCCGGGGGGGGTTCGGCGCTGGAAACACCATATATTTT

j_gene: TRBJ2-1
len: 16
v_gene: TRBV6-5
abundance: NA
d_gene: TRBD2
CDR3aa: CASSYSWAGGVNEQFF
CDR3nt: TGTGCCAGCAGTTACTCATGGGCGGGAGGGGTCAATGAGCAGTTCTTC

j_gene: TRBJ1-1
len: 14
v_gene: TRBV2
abundance: NA
d_gene: NA
CDR3aa: CASSERQTNTEAFF
CDR3nt: TGTGCCAGCAGTGAACGACAGACTAACACTGAAGCTTTCTTT

j_gene: TRBJ1-2
len: 14
v_gene: TRBV7-8
abundance: NA
d_gene: NA
CDR3aa: CASSPFRTPLGYTF
CDR3nt: TGTGCCAGCAGCCCGTTCCGGACACCTTTAGGCTACACCTTC

j_gene: TRBJ2-3
len: 15
v_gene: TRBV5-1
abundance: NA
d_gene: NA
CDR3aa: CASRFRGAPTDTQYF
CDR3nt: TGCGCCAGCAGGTTCCGAGGGGCCCCCACAGATACGCAGTATTTT

j_gene: TRBJ2-2
len: 14
v_gene: TRBV5-1
abundance: NA
d_gene: NA
CDR3aa: CASSFGSNTGELFF
CDR3nt: TGCGCCAGCAGCTTCGGCTCGAACACCGGGGAGCTGTTTTTT

j_gene: TRBJ2-3
len: 13
v_gene: TRBV19
abundance: NA
d_gene: TRBD2
CDR3aa: CASRTSGTDTQYF
CDR3nt: TGTGCCAGCCGGACTAGCGGGACAGATACGCAGTATTTT

j_gene: TRBJ2-4
len: 13
v_gene: TRBV6-5
abundance: NA
d_gene: NA
CDR3aa: CASSSFAPGHKYF
CDR3nt: TGTGCCAGCAGTTCCTTCGCTCCGGGACATAAGTACTTC

j_gene: TRBJ2-3
len: 15
v_gene: TRBV7-9
abundance: NA
d_gene: NA
CDR3aa: CASSLSPASTDTQYF
CDR3nt: TGTGCCAGCAGCTTATCGCCAGCCAGCACAGATACGCAGTATTTT

j_gene: TRBJ2-2
len: 16
v_gene: TRBV19
abundance: NA
d_gene: TRBD1
CDR3aa: CASSIGTGEVGGELFF
CDR3nt: TGTGCCAGTAGTATCGGGACAGGGGAAGTCGGCGGGGAGCTGTTTTTT

j_gene: TRBJ2-1
len: 15
v_gene: TRBV6-1
abundance: NA
d_gene: NA
CDR3aa: CASSERGRSYNEQFF
CDR3nt: TGTGCCAGCAGTGAACGGGGACGCTCCTACAATGAGCAGTTCTTC

j_gene: TRBJ2-3
len: 16
v_gene: TRBV18
abundance: NA
d_gene: TRBD2
CDR3aa: CASSPIAGGFTDTQYF
CDR3nt: TGTGCCAGCTCACCGATAGCGGGAGGTTTCACAGATACGCAGTATTTT

j_gene: TRBJ2-2
len: 13
v_gene: TRBV5-4
abundance: NA
d_gene: NA
CDR3aa: CASSTPNTGELFF
CDR3nt: TGTGCCAGCAGCACTCCGAACACCGGGGAGCTGTTTTTT

j_gene: TRBJ2-3
len: 13
v_gene: TRBV7-3
abundance: NA
d_gene: NA
CDR3aa: CASSLNVADTQYF
CDR3nt: TGTGCCAGCAGCTTAAACGTGGCAGATACGCAGTATTTT

j_gene: TRBJ2-7
len: 15
v_gene: TRBV5-1
abundance: NA
d_gene: TRBD1
CDR3aa: CASRPSGTVSYEQYF
CDR3nt: TGCGCCAGCAGGCCTTCCGGGACAGTATCCTACGAGCAGTACTTC

j_gene: TRBJ2-7
len: 13
v_gene: TRBV19
abundance: NA
d_gene: TRBD1
CDR3aa: CASSHPTGGEQYF
CDR3nt: TGTGCCAGTAGTCACCCTACAGGGGGCGAGCAGTACTTC

j_gene: TRBJ1-1
len: 15
v_gene: TRBV10-3
abundance: NA
d_gene: TRBD1
CDR3aa: CAISEVGGEESEAFF
CDR3nt: TGTGCCATCAGCGAAGTAGGGGGCGAAGAGTCTGAAGCTTTCTTT

j_gene: TRBJ1-1
len: 15
v_gene: TRBV5-1
abundance: once
d_gene: NA
CDR3aa: CASSLVLLGESEAFF
CDR3nt: TGCGCCAGCAGCTTGGTTCTTTTAGGGGAATCTGAAGCTTTCTTT

j_gene: TRBJ1-5
len: 17
v_gene: TRBV15
abundance: NA
d_gene: TRBD1
CDR3aa: CATSRPSGQEKDQPQHF
CDR3nt: TGTGCCACCAGCAGACCCTCGGGACAGGAAAAGGATCAGCCCCAGCATTTT

j_gene: TRBJ2-5
len: 12
v_gene: TRBV6-5
abundance: once
d_gene: NA
CDR3aa: CASSPRRETQYF
CDR3nt: TGTGCCAGCAGTCCTCGAAGAGAGACCCAGTACTTC

j_gene: TRBJ2-7
len: 14
v_gene: TRBV14
abundance: NA
d_gene: NA
CDR3aa: CASASQPGAYEQYF
CDR3nt: TGTGCCAGCGCGTCCCAACCCGGGGCCTACGAGCAGTACTTC

j_gene: TRBJ2-7
len: 15
v_gene: TRBV27
abundance: few
d_gene: NA
CDR3aa: CASSPPSPIPYEQYF
CDR3nt: TGTGCCAGCAGTCCCCCAAGCCCCATACCCTACGAGCAGTACTTC